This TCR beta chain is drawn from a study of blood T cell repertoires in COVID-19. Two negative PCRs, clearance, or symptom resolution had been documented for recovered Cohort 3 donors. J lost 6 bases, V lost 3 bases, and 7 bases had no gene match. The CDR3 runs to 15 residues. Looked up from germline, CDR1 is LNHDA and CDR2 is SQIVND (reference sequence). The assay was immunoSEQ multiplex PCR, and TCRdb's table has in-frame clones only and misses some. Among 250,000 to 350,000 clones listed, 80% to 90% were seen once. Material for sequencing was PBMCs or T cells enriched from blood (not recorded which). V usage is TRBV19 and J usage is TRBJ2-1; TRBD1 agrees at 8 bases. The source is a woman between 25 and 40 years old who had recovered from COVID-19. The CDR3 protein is CASSIGQGTGNEQFF. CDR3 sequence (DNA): TGTGCCAGTAGTATCGGGCAGGGGACAGGCAATGAGCAGTTCTTC.